The clone carrying this TCR beta chain was recorded a few times. What it recognizes is unknown. The CDR3 contains 19 residues. Germline CDR1 and CDR2: ENHRY and SYGVKD. V lost 3 bases, J lost 6 bases, and 19 bases stayed unmatched. This specimen belongs to a study of T cells after yellow fever vaccination. Looking at the study overall: Preparing low-cell-number fractions relied on SMART-Seq v4 Ultra Low Input.

Study-level points and caveats: The CD4 and CD8 compartments had a small share of their clonotypes in common. A large majority of primary-vaccination clones showed up again after the booster (under 98% CD4, roughly 91% CD8).

TCRdb re-analysed the 5' RACE reads in MiXCR, keeping a single row per CDR3 protein. Here the sample spans about 340,000 distinct CDR3 sequences, around 13% being singletons. The input for sequencing was CD4+ T cells sorted from PBMCs, taken 15 days after the yellow fever booster vaccination. V and J are TRBV10-3 and TRBJ2-3; TRBD2 matches at 9 bases. This sequence originates from a man between 18 and 29 years old who received the YFV17D yellow fever vaccine. Here the CDR3 reads CAISDVRGASGVRGDTQYF. In nucleotides, the CDR3 is TGTGCCATCAGTGATGTCAGGGGGGCTAGCGGGGTCCGGGGGGATACGCAGTATTTT.